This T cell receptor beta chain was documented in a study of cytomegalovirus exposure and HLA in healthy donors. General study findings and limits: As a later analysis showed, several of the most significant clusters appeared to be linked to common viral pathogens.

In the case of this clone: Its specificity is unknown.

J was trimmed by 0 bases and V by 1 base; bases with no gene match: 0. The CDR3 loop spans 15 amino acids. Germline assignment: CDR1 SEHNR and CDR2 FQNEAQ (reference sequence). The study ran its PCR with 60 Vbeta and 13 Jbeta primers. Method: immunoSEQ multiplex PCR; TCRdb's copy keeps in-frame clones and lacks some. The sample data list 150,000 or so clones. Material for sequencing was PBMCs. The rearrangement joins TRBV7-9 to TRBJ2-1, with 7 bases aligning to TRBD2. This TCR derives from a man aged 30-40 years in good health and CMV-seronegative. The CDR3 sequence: CASSLGGGSYNEQFF. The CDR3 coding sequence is TGTGCCAGCAGCTTAGGGGGGGGCTCCTACAATGAGCAGTTCTTC.